The entry below gives a single TCR beta chain sequence along with its context. The germline gives CDR1 MDHEN, CDR2 SYDVKM. The CDR3 is made up of 15 amino acids. Unmatched junction bases numbered 7, after V lost 8 bases and J lost 1 base. The data originate from a study of radiation and T cells in renal cell carcinoma. The data were produced by immunoSEQ multiplex PCR, yet TCRdb's version contains in-frame clones alone and is incomplete. The data contain over 90,000 clones, roughly 82% of them seen just once; the ten biggest clones take up under 8.5%. Time point indicated: blood 4 weeks post-SBRT, at nephrectomy. Treatment given: 15 Gy SBRT to primary tumor, nephrectomy 4 weeks later.

The receptor was derived from a man aged 55 to 70 with renal cell carcinoma. The source material was blood, sampled from a patient whose treatment included radiotherapy and nephrectomy. The genes are TRBV28 and TRBJ1-4; 7 bases are shared with TRBD1. The CDR3 DNA sequence: TGTGCCAGCCGAAATCAGGGGGGAACTAATGAAAAACTGTTTTTT. It is translated as CASRNQGGTNEKLFF.